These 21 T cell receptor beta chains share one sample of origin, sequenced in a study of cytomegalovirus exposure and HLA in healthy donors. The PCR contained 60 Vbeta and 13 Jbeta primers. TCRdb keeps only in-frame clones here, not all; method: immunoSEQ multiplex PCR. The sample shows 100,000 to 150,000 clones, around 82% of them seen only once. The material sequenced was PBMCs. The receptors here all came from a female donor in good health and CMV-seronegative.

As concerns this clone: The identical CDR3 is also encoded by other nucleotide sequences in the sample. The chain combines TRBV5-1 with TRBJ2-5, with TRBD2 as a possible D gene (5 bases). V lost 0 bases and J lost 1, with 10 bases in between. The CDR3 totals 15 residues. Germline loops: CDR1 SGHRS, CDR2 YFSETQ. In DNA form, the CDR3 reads TGCGCCAGCAGCTTGGCCGCGGGCCTCCAAGAGACCCAGTACTTC. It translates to CASSLAAGLQETQYF.

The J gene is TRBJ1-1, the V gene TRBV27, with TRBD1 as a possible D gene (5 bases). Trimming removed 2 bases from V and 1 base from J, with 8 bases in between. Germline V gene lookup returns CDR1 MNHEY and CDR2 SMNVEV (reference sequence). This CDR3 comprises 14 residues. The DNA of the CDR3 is TGTGCCAGCAGTTTAGTGGGGGGGAACACTGAAGCTTTCTTT. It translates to CASSLVGGNTEAFF.

This CDR3 reads CASSDRGHSNEKLFF. The CDR3 DNA reads as TGTGCCAGCAGCGATAGGGGGCATTCGAATGAAAAACTGTTTTTT. The rearrangement links TRBV27 to TRBJ1-4, with TRBD1 matching over 7 bases. Germline CDR1 reads MNHEY; CDR2 reads SMNVEV (reference sequence). The CDR3 extends over 15 amino acids. The V segment lost 6 bases and the J segment 5 bases; nucleotides outside the gene matches: 9.

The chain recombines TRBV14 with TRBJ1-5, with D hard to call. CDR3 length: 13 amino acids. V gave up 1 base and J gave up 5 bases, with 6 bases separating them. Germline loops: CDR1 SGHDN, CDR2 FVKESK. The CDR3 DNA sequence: TGTGCCAGCAGCCAAGCCGGGGATCAGCCCCAGCATTTT. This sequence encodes CASSQAGDQPQHF. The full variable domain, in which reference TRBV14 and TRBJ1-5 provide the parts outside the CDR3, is EAGVTQFPSHSVIEKGQTVTLRCDPISGHDNLYWYRRVMGKEIKFLLHFVKESKQDESGMPNNRFLAERTGGTYSTLKVQPAELEDSGVYFCASSQAGDQPQHFGDGTRLSIL.

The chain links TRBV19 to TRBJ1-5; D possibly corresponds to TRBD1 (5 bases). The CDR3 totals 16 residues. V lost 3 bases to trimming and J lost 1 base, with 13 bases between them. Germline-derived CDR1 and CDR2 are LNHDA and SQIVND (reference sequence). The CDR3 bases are TGTGCCAGTAGTATCCGGGGGGGGAGAAGCAATCAGCCCCAGCATTTT. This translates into CASSIRGGRSNQPQHF.

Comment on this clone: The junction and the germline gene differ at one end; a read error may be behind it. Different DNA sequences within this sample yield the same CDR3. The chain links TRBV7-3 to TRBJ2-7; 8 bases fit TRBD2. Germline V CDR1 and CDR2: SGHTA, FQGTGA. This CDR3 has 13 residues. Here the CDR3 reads CASSLTSGYEQYF. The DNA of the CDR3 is TGTGCCAGCAGCCTAACTAGCGGCTACGAGCAGTACTTC.

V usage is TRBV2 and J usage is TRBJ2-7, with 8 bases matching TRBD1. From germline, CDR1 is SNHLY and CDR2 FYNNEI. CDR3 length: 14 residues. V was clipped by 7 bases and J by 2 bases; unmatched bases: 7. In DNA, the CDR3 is TGTGCCAGCAAGAGGCAGGGGGCAACCTACGAGCAGTACTTC. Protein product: CASKRQGATYEQYF.

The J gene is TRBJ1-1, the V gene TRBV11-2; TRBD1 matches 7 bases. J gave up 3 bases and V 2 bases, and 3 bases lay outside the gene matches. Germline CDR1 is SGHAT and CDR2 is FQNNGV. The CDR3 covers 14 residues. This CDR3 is CASSLNRGDTEAFF. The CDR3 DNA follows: TGTGCCAGCAGCTTAAACAGGGGAGACACTGAAGCTTTCTTT.

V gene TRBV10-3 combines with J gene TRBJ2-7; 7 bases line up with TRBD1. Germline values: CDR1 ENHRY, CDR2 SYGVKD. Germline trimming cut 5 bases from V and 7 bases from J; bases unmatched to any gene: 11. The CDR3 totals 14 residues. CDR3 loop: CAISPRQGLGEQYF. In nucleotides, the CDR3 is TGTGCCATCAGTCCCAGACAGGGATTGGGGGAGCAGTACTTC.

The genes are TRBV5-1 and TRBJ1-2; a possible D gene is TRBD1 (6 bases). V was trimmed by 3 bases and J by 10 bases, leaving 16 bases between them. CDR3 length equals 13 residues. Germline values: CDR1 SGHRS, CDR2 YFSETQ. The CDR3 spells CASSWVPGDVYTF. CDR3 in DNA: TGCGCCAGCAGCTGGGTACCAGGGGATGTCTACACCTTC.

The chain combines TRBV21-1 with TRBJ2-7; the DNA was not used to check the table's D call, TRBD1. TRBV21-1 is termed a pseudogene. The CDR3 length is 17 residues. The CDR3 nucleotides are TGTGCCAGCAGCAAAGAGGTGGGGGCCCTACCTTCCTACGAGCAGTACTTC. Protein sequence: CASSKEVGALPSYEQYF.

DNA of the CDR3: TGTGCCAGCAGCTTAACGTATCCCGGGAGGGAGTCTCGGGATGGCTACACCTTC. Its protein is CASSLTYPGRESRDGYTF. The chain couples TRBV7-3 to TRBJ1-2, with unresolved D. From germline, CDR1 is SGHTA and CDR2 FQGTGA. V lost 0 bases and J lost 6, with 23 bases in between. The CDR3 has 18 residues.

The CDR3 region is CASNLKGGYEQYF. DNA for the CDR3: TGTGCCAGCAATCTAAAAGGGGGCTACGAGCAGTACTTC. V usage is TRBV5-4 and J usage is TRBJ2-7; D possibly corresponds to TRBD1 (6 bases). This CDR3 is 13 amino acids long. The germline CDR1 and CDR2 sequences are SGHNT and YYREEE (reference sequence). With 6 bases removed from V and 3 bases from J, the gap between germline ends came to 13 bases.

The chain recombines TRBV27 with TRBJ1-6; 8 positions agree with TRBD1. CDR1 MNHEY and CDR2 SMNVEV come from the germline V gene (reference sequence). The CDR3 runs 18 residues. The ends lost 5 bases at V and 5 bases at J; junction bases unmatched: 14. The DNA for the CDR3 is TGTGCCAGCAGTCCGCTCCCCCAGGGGGCGTTTAATAATTCACCCCTCCACTTT. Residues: CASSPLPQGAFNNSPLHF.

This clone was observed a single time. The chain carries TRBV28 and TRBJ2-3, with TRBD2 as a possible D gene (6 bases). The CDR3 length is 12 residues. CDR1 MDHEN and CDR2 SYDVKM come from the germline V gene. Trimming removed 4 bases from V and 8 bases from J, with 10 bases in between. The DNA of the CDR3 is TGTGCCAGCAGTTCAGGGCGGGGTACGCAGTATTTT. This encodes CASSSGRGTQYF.

CDR3 protein: CASSEDSPSTDTQYF. DNA for the CDR3: TGTGCCAGCAGCGAGGACTCCCCCAGCACAGATACGCAGTATTTT. The chain combines TRBV2 with TRBJ2-3; perhaps TRBD2 as D (5 bases). The germline V gene encodes CDR1 SNHLY and CDR2 FYNNEI. Trimming took 6 bases from V and 0 from J, leaving 13 bases between them. CDR3 size: 15 residues.

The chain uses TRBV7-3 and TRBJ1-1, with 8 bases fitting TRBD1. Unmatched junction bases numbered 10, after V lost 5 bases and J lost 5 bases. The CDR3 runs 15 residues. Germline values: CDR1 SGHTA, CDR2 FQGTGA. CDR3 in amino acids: CASSPTGVKGTEAFF. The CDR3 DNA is TGTGCCAGCAGCCCGACAGGGGTGAAGGGAACTGAAGCTTTCTTT. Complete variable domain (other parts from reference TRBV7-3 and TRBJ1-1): GAGVSQTPSNKVTEKGKYVELRCDPISGHTALYWYRQSLGQGPEFLIYFQGTGAADDSGLPNDRFFAVRPEGSVSTLKIQRTERGDSAVYLCASSPTGVKGTEAFFGQGTRLTVV.

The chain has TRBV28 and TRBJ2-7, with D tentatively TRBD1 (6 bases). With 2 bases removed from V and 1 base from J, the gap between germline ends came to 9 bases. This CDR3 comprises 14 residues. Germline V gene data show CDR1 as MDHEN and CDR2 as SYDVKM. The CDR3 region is CASSLRGISYEQYF. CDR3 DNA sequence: TGTGCCAGCAGTTTAAGGGGGATTTCCTACGAGCAGTACTTC.

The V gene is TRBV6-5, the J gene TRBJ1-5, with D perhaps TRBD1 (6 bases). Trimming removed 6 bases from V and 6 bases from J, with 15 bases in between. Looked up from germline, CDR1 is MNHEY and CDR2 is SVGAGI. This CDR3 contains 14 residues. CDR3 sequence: CASRSQGSIQPQHF. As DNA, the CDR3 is TGTGCCAGCAGGAGTCAGGGGTCTATTCAGCCCCAGCATTTT.

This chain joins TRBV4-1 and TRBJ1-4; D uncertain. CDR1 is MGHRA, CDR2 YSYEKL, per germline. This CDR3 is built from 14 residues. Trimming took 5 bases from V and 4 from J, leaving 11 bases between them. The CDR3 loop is CASSYRTSNEKLFF. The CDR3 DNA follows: TGCGCCAGCAGCTATAGGACTAGTAATGAAAAACTGTTTTTT.

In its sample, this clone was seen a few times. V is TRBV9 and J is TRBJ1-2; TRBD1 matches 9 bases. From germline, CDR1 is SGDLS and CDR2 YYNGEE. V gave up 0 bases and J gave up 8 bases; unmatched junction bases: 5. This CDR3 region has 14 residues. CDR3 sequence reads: CASSVEDRGSGYTF. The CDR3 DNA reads TGTGCCAGCAGCGTAGAGGACAGGGGCTCGGGCTACACCTTC.